This T cell receptor beta chain was obtained from a study of blood T cell repertoires in COVID-19. The overall study: Spain, Italy and the United States supplied samples that represented acute and convalescent COVID-19.

Participant ages covered about 18 to 95 years across around 25 US areas. Participants had their cohort set by participant-reported clinical history. CDR3 length: 14 residues. Per germline, CDR1 LGHNT and CDR2 FRNRAP. V lost 8 bases and J 7 bases, leaving 15 bases between the germline ends. In the original processing: Scientists estimated how many nucleated cells there were by amplifying reference gene primers. Some clones are missing from TCRdb's copy, which holds only in-frame ones; the method was immunoSEQ multiplex PCR. That table gives V, J and clone size, and the DNA gave D and trimming. The table includes over 130,000 clones, about 83% detected once.

V gene TRBV12-5 combines with J gene TRBJ1-6; D is undetermined. The sample taken for sequencing was PBMCs or T cells enriched from blood (not recorded which). This clonotype was sampled from a woman aged 50 to 60 with acute COVID-19. In DNA form, the CDR3 reads TGTGCTAGTAAAGGAGAGCCTTTCAATTCACCCCTCCACTTT. Its protein product is CASKGEPFNSPLHF.